The source of this T cell receptor (beta chain) is a study of blood T cell repertoires in COVID-19. At the level of the study: Collection of acute and convalescent COVID-19 samples took place in the United States, Italy and Spain. The cDNA or gDNA used as material had been derived from T cells, B-cell-depleted T cells, or PBMCs.

Per the original data handling: Counts of nucleated cells, estimated from reference gene primer amplification, were obtained. TCRdb's copy holds only in-frame clones and misses some; the assay was immunoSEQ multiplex PCR. V, J and clone size derive from that table, while D and trimming were established from the DNA sequence. This table has under 250,000 clones, about 88% appearing once. Germline V gives CDR1 SGHRS, CDR2 YFSETQ. This CDR3 contains 13 residues. V was pared by 5 bases and J by 6 bases, with 2 bases of the junction left unmatched. The chain joins TRBV5-1 to TRBJ1-6; 7 bases align to TRBD1. This clonotype was obtained from a man aged 40-49 years with acute or convalescent COVID-19. Sequencing used peripheral blood. CDR3 region: CASRQGGNSPLHF. The CDR3 DNA reads TGCGCCAGCAGGCAGGGGGGTAATTCACCCCTCCACTTT.